This entry lists 23 T cell receptor beta chains sequenced from one sample in a study of somatic mutations in cytotoxic T cells in rheumatoid arthritis. Produced via immunoSEQ multiplex PCR; TCRdb's table is partial and in-frame only. This table holds about 17,000 clones, around 70% found once. The sample consisted of CD8+ T cells sorted from blood. Receptors originate from a man in his sixties in good health.

This chain connects TRBV6-1 to TRBJ2-1; D is unclear. Trimming removed 7 bases from V and 0 bases from J, with 10 bases in between. In germline, CDR1 is MNHNS, CDR2 SASEGT. The CDR3 runs to 14 residues. CDR3 DNA: TGTGCCAGCAACCGACACAGCTCCTACAATGAGCAGTTCTTC. Protein sequence: CASNRHSSYNEQFF.

The rearrangement joins TRBV19 to TRBJ2-7; 14 bases agree with TRBD2. After removal of 8 bases from V and 4 bases from J, the junction contained 7 bases not matched to a gene. The CDR3 has 15 residues. Germline V gene data show CDR1 as LNHDA and CDR2 as SQIVND (reference sequence). CDR3 in amino acids: CASRPGTSGRYEQYF. CDR3 sequence (DNA): TGTGCCAGTCGTCCCGGGACTAGCGGGAGATACGAGCAGTACTTC.

V and J are TRBV2 and TRBJ2-3, with 8 bases identical to TRBD1. The germline V gene has CDR1 SNHLY and CDR2 FYNNEI. The CDR3 covers 17 residues. After removal of 0 bases from V and 1 base from J, the junction contained 6 bases not matched to a gene. The CDR3 DNA sequence: TGTGCCAGCAGTGAAGCGCTTCGCAGGGGGCGCACAGATACGCAGTATTTT. This encodes CASSEALRRGRTDTQYF. The full variable domain, its missing parts supplied by reference TRBV2 and TRBJ2-3, is EPEVTQTPSHQVTQMGQEVILRCVPISNHLYFYWYRQILGQKVEFLVSFYNNEISEKSEIFDDQFSVERPDGSNFTLKIRSTKLEDSAMYFCASSEALRRGRTDTQYFGPGTRLTVL.

V usage is TRBV4-2 and J usage is TRBJ2-5; 9 positions agree with TRBD2. Judging by the DNA end, TRBJ2-7 fits better; the J call may be wrong. This CDR3 contains 16 residues. The germline CDR1 and CDR2 sequences are LGHNA and YNFKEQ. CDR3 in amino acids: CASSQDGVLAGFEQYF. CDR3 nucleotide sequence: TGTGCCAGCAGCCAAGATGGGGTGCTAGCGGGGTTCGAGCAGTACTTC.

A few counts support this clone. This CDR3 reads CSVVRRGGQETQYF. The CDR3 coding sequence is TGCAGCGTTGTGAGAAGGGGTGGCCAAGAGACCCAGTACTTC. V usage is TRBV29-1 and J usage is TRBJ2-5; tentatively, D is TRBD1 (5 bases). The length of the CDR3 is 14 residues. From germline, CDR1 is SQVTM and CDR2 ANQGSEA. Deletions cut 4 bases from V and 1 base from J, with 13 bases between.

Worth noting for this clone: A junction end diverges from the germline sequence, so it may reflect a read error. The chain is built from TRBV7-3 and TRBJ2-1; 11 bases line up with TRBD2. This CDR3 is 17 amino acids long. Looked up from germline, CDR1 is SGHTA and CDR2 is FQGTGA. In DNA form, the CDR3 reads TGTGCCAGCAGCCTAACAATCGGGACTAGCGGACACAATGAGCAGTTCTTC. Translation gives CASSLTIGTSGHNEQFF.

The chain has TRBV28 and TRBJ2-3, with 10 bases identical to TRBD2. J gave up 5 bases and V 5 bases, and 13 bases lay outside the gene matches. There are 17 residues in the CDR3. Germline V CDR1 and CDR2: MDHEN, SYDVKM. The CDR3 sequence is CASSPPPLAGVLDTQYF. CDR3 in DNA: TGTGCCAGCAGTCCCCCGCCGCTAGCGGGAGTTTTAGATACGCAGTATTTT.

The V and J genes are TRBV7-6 and TRBJ1-1, with 8 nucleotides matching TRBD1. The CDR3 extends over 16 amino acids. V lost 2 bases to trimming and J lost 1 base; unmatched junction nucleotides: 6. The germline CDR1 and CDR2 sequences are SGHVS and FNYEAQ. CDR3 sequence (DNA): TGTGCCAGCAGCTTAAACAGGGGGATTGGGAACACTGAAGCTTTCTTT. It yields the protein CASSLNRGIGNTEAFF.

The chain couples TRBV7-6 to TRBJ2-3; no definite D call. Germline CDR1 SGHVS, CDR2 FNYEAQ. V lost 1 base and J lost 6, with 14 bases in between. This CDR3 is 15 amino acids long. The chain's CDR3 is CASSLVSGARDTQYF. Here the CDR3 DNA reads TGTGCCAGCAGCTTAGTTTCCGGAGCGCGGGATACGCAGTATTTT.

The rearrangement joins TRBV29-1 to TRBJ2-1; TRBD1 matches 9 bases. This CDR3 contains 14 residues. The germline gives CDR1 SQVTM, CDR2 ANQGSEA. The V and J ends lost 3 bases and 9 bases, in that order; junction bases with no gene match: 9. CDR3 nucleotides: TGCAGCGTTGATTTGACAGGGGGGTCGGGTGAGCAGTTCTTC. This codes for CSVDLTGGSGEQFF.

The chain has TRBV11-2 and TRBJ2-7; 9 bases agree with TRBD1. The CDR3 has 14 residues. Germline CDR1 SGHAT, CDR2 FQNNGV. V was pared by 5 bases and J by 4 bases, with 6 bases of the junction left unmatched. In DNA form, the CDR3 reads TGTGCCAGCAGCCCCACAGGGGGCCTGTACGAGCAGTACTTC. This encodes CASSPTGGLYEQYF.

The chain employs TRBV6-6 and TRBJ2-7; tentative D call: TRBD1 (6 bases). Trimming stripped 8 bases from V and 5 bases from J, with 13 bases between. CDR3 length: 12 amino acids. Germline V gives CDR1 MNHNY, CDR2 SVGAGI (reference sequence). The CDR3 is CASSPRGHEQYF. CDR3 in DNA: TGTGCCAGCTCCCCCAGGGGACACGAGCAGTACTTC.

The V gene is TRBV29-1, the J gene TRBJ2-7, with 9 bases lining up with TRBD1. The CDR3 covers 14 residues. V shed 7 bases, J shed 2 bases, and the junction held 9 bases outside the gene matches. Germline V gene lookup returns CDR1 SQVTM and CDR2 ANQGSEA. Here the CDR3 DNA reads TGCAGCGCCGTGGGACAGGGAAAAACCTACGAGCAGTACTTC. It encodes CSAVGQGKTYEQYF.

For the CDR3, the DNA is TGTGCCAGCAGCCGCAACCGGGGTTCAAATGAAAAACTGTTTTTT. Its translation is CASSRNRGSNEKLFF. The V and J genes are TRBV13 and TRBJ1-4, with D unclear. The V end lost 5 bases, the J end lost 5 bases, and 15 bases lay between the germline ends. The CDR3 has 15 amino acids. Germline V gene data show CDR1 as PRHDT and CDR2 as FYEKMQ (reference sequence). The full variable domain, completed using reference TRBV13 and TRBJ1-4, is AAGVIQSPRHLIKEKRETATLKCYPIPRHDTVYWYQQGPGQDPQFLISFYEKMQSDKGSIPDRFSAQQFSDYHSELNMSSLELGDSALYFCASSRNRGSNEKLFFGSGTQLSVL.

The V call is TRBV29-1, the J call TRBJ2-1; tentatively, D is TRBD1 (6 bases). The CDR3 consists of 15 residues. CDR1 and CDR2 from the germline V gene are SQVTM and ANQGSEA. V lost 0 bases and J lost 3, with 12 bases in between. DNA for the CDR3: TGCAGCGTTGAAGACAGGGGCGGCAGCTACAATGAGCAGTTCTTC. Residues: CSVEDRGGSYNEQFF.

The genes are TRBV6-1 and TRBJ2-7; 10 nucleotides line up with TRBD1. V lost 3 bases, J lost 6 bases, and 11 bases stayed unmatched. This CDR3 has 16 residues. Germline loops: CDR1 MNHNS, CDR2 SASEGT. CDR3 nucleotides: TGTGCCAGCAGTGACACGCCGGGACAGGGGAAGGGCGAGCAGTACTTC. Amino acids: CASSDTPGQGKGEQYF.

This chain uses TRBV14 with TRBJ2-7, with 7 bases lining up with TRBD1. From germline, CDR1 is SGHDN and CDR2 FVKESK. Trimming took 3 bases from V and 0 from J; bases not matched to a gene: 8. The CDR3 runs 16 residues. The DNA of the CDR3 is TGTGCCAGCAGCCACCCGGGACAGTTAAGCTCCTACGAGCAGTACTTC. Translating it yields CASSHPGQLSSYEQYF.

This clone was seen only once. This chain uses TRBV4-3 with TRBJ2-2; D gene unclear. The V gene's germline CDR1 is LGHNA and CDR2 YSLEER. Deletions cut 0 bases from V and 2 bases from J, with 7 bases between. This CDR3 region has 15 residues. CDR3 sequence reads: CASSQDRANTGELFF. CDR3 sequence (DNA): TGCGCCAGCAGCCAAGATCGCGCTAACACCGGGGAGCTGTTTTTT.

The J gene is TRBJ1-1, the V gene TRBV13, with D possibly matching TRBD1 (5 bases). CDR3 length equals 14 residues. Trimming cost V 4 bases and J 2 bases, with 11 bases left between them. Germline V gene sequence: CDR1 PRHDT, CDR2 FYEKMQ (reference sequence). Here the CDR3 reads CASSSLRGNTEAFF. Written as DNA, the CDR3 is TGTGCCAGCAGCTCCCTGCGGGGCAACACTGAAGCTTTCTTT.

The J gene is TRBJ2-1, the V gene TRBV7-9; perhaps TRBD2 as D (5 bases). CDR1 SEHNR and CDR2 FQNEAQ come from the germline V gene (reference sequence). The CDR3 is 19 residues long. V was clipped by 1 base and J by 0 bases, with 19 bases between them. The CDR3 DNA reads TGTGCCAGCAGCTTAGATTGGGTTTTTGGGAGCGGCTCCTACAATGAGCAGTTCTTC. Amino acid sequence: CASSLDWVFGSGSYNEQFF. The full variable domain, its missing parts supplied by reference TRBV7-9 and TRBJ2-1, is DTGVSQNPRHKITKRGQNVTFRCDPISEHNRLYWYRQTLGQGPEFLTYFQNEAQLEKSRLLSDRFSAERPKGSFSTLEIQRTEQGDSAMYLCASSLDWVFGSGSYNEQFFGPGTRLTVL.

The rearrangement joins TRBV4-1 to TRBJ2-1; TRBD2 might be the D (5 bases). The CDR3 has 14 amino acids. Looked up from germline, CDR1 is MGHRA and CDR2 is YSYEKL. Trimming left V 3 bases short and J 5 bases short, with 11 bases between. The CDR3 DNA is TGCGCCAGCAGCCACCGGACTGAGGACAATGAGCAGTTCTTC. This gives the protein CASSHRTEDNEQFF.

The rearrangement links TRBV7-9 to TRBJ2-7; possibly TRBD1 for D (5 bases). V lost 5 bases, J lost 4 bases, and 6 bases lay in between. Per germline, CDR1 SEHNR and CDR2 FQNEAQ (reference sequence). This CDR3 is built from 11 residues. The CDR3 bases are TGTGCCAGCAGCCCAGGGTACGAGCAGTACTTC. It specifies CASSPGYEQYF.

This clone appeared a few times. The chain employs TRBV29-1 and TRBJ2-7; tentatively, D is TRBD1 (6 bases). CDR3 size: 15 residues. Germline assignment: CDR1 SQVTM and CDR2 ANQGSEA. The V and J ends lost 4 bases and 5 bases respectively, with 21 bases between them. The CDR3 DNA sequence: TGCAGCGTTGGGGGGCCACAGGGATTAGCACACGAGCAGTACTTC. Translated: CSVGGPQGLAHEQYF.